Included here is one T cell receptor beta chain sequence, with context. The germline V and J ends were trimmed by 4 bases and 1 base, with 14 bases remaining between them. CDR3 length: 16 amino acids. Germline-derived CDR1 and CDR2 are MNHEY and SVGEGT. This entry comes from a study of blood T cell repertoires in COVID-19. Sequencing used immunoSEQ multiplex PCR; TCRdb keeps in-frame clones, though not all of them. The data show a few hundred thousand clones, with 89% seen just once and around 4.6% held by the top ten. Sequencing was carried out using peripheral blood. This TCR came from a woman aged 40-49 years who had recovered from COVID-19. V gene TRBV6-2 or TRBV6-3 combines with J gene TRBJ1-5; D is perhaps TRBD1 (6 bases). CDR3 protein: CASSSLSGTSNQPQHF. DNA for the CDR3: TGTGCCAGCAGTTCCCTCTCCGGGACAAGCAATCAGCCCCAGCATTTT.